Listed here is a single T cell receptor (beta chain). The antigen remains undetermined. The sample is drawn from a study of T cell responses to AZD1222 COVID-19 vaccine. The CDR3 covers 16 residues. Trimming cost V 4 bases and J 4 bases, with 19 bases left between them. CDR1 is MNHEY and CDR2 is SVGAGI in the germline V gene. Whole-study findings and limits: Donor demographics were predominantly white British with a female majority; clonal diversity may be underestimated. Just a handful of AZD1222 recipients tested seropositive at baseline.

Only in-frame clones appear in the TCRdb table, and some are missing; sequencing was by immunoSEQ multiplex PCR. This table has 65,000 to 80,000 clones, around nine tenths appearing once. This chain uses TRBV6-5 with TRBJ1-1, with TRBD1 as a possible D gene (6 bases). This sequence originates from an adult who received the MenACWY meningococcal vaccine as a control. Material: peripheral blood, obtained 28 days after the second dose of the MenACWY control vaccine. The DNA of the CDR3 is TGTGCCAGCAGTTCCGTCGGCATACAGGGAGGCACTGAAGCTTTCTTT. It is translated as CASSSVGIQGGTEAFF.